The 21 T cell receptor beta chains in this list originate from one sample, sequenced in a study of T-cell memory formation after mild COVID-19. TCRdb reanalysed the 5' RACE reads using MiXCR and keeps one entry per CDR3 protein. The sample includes 90,000 to 120,000 distinct CDR3 sequences, under 15% seen only once; the top ten take 39%. The sample comprised PBMCs or a T cell subset sorted from them (not recorded which). The receptor source for this set is a young man who had mild COVID-19 (a few samples of this study predate the infection). Cell type and time point are not known.

The rearrangement links TRBV12-3 or TRBV12-4 to TRBJ2-4, with a weak D call TRBD1 (9 bases). The CDR3 length is 18 residues. Deletions cut 8 bases from V and 3 bases from J, with 26 bases between. CDR3 DNA: TGTGCCAGCGGGACACAGGGGGCGGGGGGCGAGGTCAAAAACATTCAGTACTTC. This encodes CASGTQGAGGEVKNIQYF.

In its sample, this clonotype was seen a few times. V is TRBV7-8 and J is TRBJ2-7; 9 nucleotides agree with TRBD1. This CDR3 contains 15 residues. V lost 5 bases, J lost 4 bases, and 9 bases stayed unmatched. Germline loops: CDR1 SGHVS, CDR2 FQNEAQ. In DNA, the CDR3 is TGTGCCAGCAGCACCCGACAGGGGGACTGGTACGAGCAGTACTTC. The encoded protein is CASSTRQGDWYEQYF.

V usage is TRBV4-1 and J usage is TRBJ2-7; D is uncertain. This CDR3 comprises 14 residues. Germline lookup yields CDR1 MGHRA and CDR2 YSYEKL. V lost 1 base, J lost 2 bases, and 9 bases lay in between. CDR3 bases: TGCGCCAGCAGCCAAGGCGCTGGGACCTACGAGCAGTACTTC. Translating it yields CASSQGAGTYEQYF.

A few counts support this clonotype. The chain joins TRBV5-1 to TRBJ1-1; possibly TRBD1 for D (6 bases). Trimming left V 6 bases short and J 4 bases short, with 16 bases between. Germline loops: CDR1 SGHRS, CDR2 YFSETQ. This CDR3 is 14 amino acids long. This CDR3 is CASTLGGGSTEAFF. CDR3 DNA: TGCGCCAGCACCCTCGGTGGGGGCAGCACTGAAGCTTTCTTT.

The chain combines TRBV7-9 with TRBJ1-1; D remains ambiguous. Trimming took off 5 bases at V and 6 bases at J, with 7 bases between the two ends. CDR1 and CDR2 from the germline V gene are SEHNR and FQNEAQ (reference sequence). CDR3 size: 11 residues. The CDR3 protein is CASSPGPEAFF. CDR3 sequence (DNA): TGTGCCAGCAGCCCAGGACCTGAAGCTTTCTTT.

This chain connects TRBV6-6 to TRBJ1-5; TRBD1 is a possible D gene (5 bases). From germline, CDR1 is MNHNY and CDR2 SVGAGI (reference sequence). V was cut by 5 bases and J by 6 bases, with 14 bases left in between. The CDR3 is 14 residues long. This CDR3 reads CASSSIGGSQPQHF. The CDR3 nucleotides read TGTGCCAGCAGTAGTATCGGGGGAAGTCAGCCCCAGCATTTT.

In this sample, this clonotype turned up a few times. The rearrangement links TRBV4-3 to TRBJ2-3; the match to TRBD1 covers 11 bases. Germline V gene data show CDR1 as LGHNA and CDR2 as YSLEER. Losses at the gene ends were 7 bases for V and 8 bases for J; bases not matched to a gene: 8. The CDR3 contains 14 residues. The CDR3 coding sequence is TGCGCCAGCACAACCGGGACAGGGGGAGGTACGCAGTATTTT. This gives the protein CASTTGTGGGTQYF.

This sequence joins TRBV25-1 and TRBJ2-5; 7 bases are shared with TRBD1. From germline, CDR1 is MGHDK and CDR2 SYGVNS. The ends lost 3 bases at V and 5 bases at J; junction bases unmatched: 6. CDR3 length: 14 amino acids. The CDR3 nucleotides are TGTGCCAGCAGTGACAAGGGGGCGAAGGAGACCCAGTACTTC. It codes for CASSDKGAKETQYF.

V usage is TRBV19 and J usage is TRBJ1-1; TRBD1 agrees at 7 bases. The germline V gene encodes CDR1 LNHDA and CDR2 SQIVND (reference sequence). The CDR3 contains 12 residues. Trimming cost V 10 bases and J 3 bases; bases outside gene matches: 5. CDR3 in DNA: TGTGCCACCGGACAGGCCTACACTGAAGCTTTCTTT. Its protein is CATGQAYTEAFF.

Ten or more counts support this clonotype. V usage is TRBV27 and J usage is TRBJ2-5; D is possibly TRBD1 (6 bases). CDR1 MNHEY and CDR2 SMNVEV come from the germline V gene (reference sequence). Trimming removed 3 bases from V and 4 bases from J, with 9 bases in between. This CDR3 comprises 13 residues. CDR3 DNA: TGTGCCAGCAGTTTTCAGGGGAGAGAGACCCAGTACTTC. This encodes CASSFQGRETQYF.

This chain links TRBV11-2 with TRBJ2-3; TRBD1 or TRBD2 may be the D gene (6 bases each). This CDR3 region has 13 residues. Germline assignment: CDR1 SGHAT and CDR2 FQNNGV. The germline V and J ends were trimmed by 6 bases and 1 base, with 8 bases remaining between them. The CDR3 loop reads CASRGGGTDTQYF. In nucleotides, the CDR3 is TGTGCCAGCAGGGGGGGCGGCACAGATACGCAGTATTTT.

The V gene is TRBV7-8, the J gene TRBJ2-7, with D possibly matching TRBD2 (5 bases). Germline CDR1 is SGHVS and CDR2 is FQNEAQ. V gave up 7 bases and J gave up 2 bases, with 15 bases separating them. This CDR3 is built from 14 residues. The chain's CDR3 is CASNTPGGAYEQYF. The CDR3 coding sequence is TGTGCCAGCAACACGCCCGGAGGAGCCTACGAGCAGTACTTC.

The chain joins TRBV5-4 to TRBJ1-1, with TRBD1 matching over 9 bases. The germline V gene has CDR1 SGHNT and CDR2 YYREEE (reference sequence). Trimming at V came to 3 bases and at J to 3 bases, leaving 3 bases not matched to a gene. The CDR3 spans 14 residues. As DNA, the CDR3 is TGTGCCAGCAGCTGGGGACAGGGTTACACTGAAGCTTTCTTT. Its protein is CASSWGQGYTEAFF.

This chain connects TRBV7-3 to TRBJ2-5, with D unclear. Germline V gene sequence: CDR1 SGHTA, CDR2 FQGTGA. Trimming cost V 2 bases and J 5 bases, with 9 bases left between them. This CDR3 contains 13 residues. The CDR3 protein is CASSLSSGETQYF. CDR3 nucleotide sequence: TGTGCCAGCAGCTTATCGTCCGGGGAGACCCAGTACTTC.

This chain uses TRBV11-3 with TRBJ2-1, with D hard to call. Germline-derived CDR1 and CDR2 are SGHNT and YENEEA. This CDR3 comprises 12 residues. The germline V and J ends were trimmed by 4 bases and 6 bases, with 7 bases remaining between them. CDR3 protein: CASSSTSNEQFF. CDR3 sequence (DNA): TGTGCCAGCAGCTCTACCAGCAATGAGCAGTTCTTC.

The chain couples TRBV20-1 to TRBJ2-1; D is ambiguous. Germline CDR1 is DFQATT and CDR2 is SNEGSKA (reference sequence). V dropped 1 base and J dropped 6 bases, with 7 bases sitting between them. The CDR3 totals 12 residues. The CDR3 region is CSARVVGNEQFF. The CDR3 DNA follows: TGCAGTGCTAGAGTGGTGGGCAATGAGCAGTTCTTC.

The V and J genes are TRBV7-9 and TRBJ2-4; D could derive from TRBD1 or TRBD2 (5 bases each). This CDR3 has 15 residues. In germline, CDR1 is SEHNR, CDR2 FQNEAQ (reference sequence). Between the trimmed V and J ends, which lost 4 bases and 8 bases, there was a span of 18 bases. This chain's CDR3 is CASSSLTGLEDIQYF. The CDR3 nucleotides are TGTGCCAGCAGCTCCCTCACAGGCCTGGAGGACATTCAGTACTTC.

The chain carries TRBV7-2 and TRBJ2-7; D unresolved. V shed 5 bases and J shed 4 bases, with 12 bases lying between them. Germline CDR1 and CDR2: SGHTA and FQGNSA. There are 13 residues in the CDR3. The CDR3, as DNA: TGTGCCAGCAGCCCGGTCGGTGCTTACGAGCAGTACTTC. This gives the protein CASSPVGAYEQYF.

This chain joins TRBV7-2 and TRBJ1-2; D gene unclear. Trimming took 3 bases from V and 2 from J, leaving 7 bases between them. In germline, CDR1 is SGHTA, CDR2 FQGNSA. The CDR3 consists of 13 residues. Here the CDR3 DNA reads TGTGCCAGCAGCTTTACCGCGAACTATGGCTACACCTTC. Translation gives CASSFTANYGYTF.

This chain links TRBV24-1 with TRBJ2-7; a possible D gene is TRBD2 (5 bases). From germline, CDR1 is KGHDR and CDR2 SFDVKD. Trimming removed 5 bases at V and 3 bases at J, with 7 bases between. This CDR3 is 12 amino acids long. The CDR3 nucleotides read TGTGCCACCAGTGCGGGGAGCTACGAGCAGTACTTC. As protein: CATSAGSYEQYF.

This clonotype showed up just a few times. V is TRBV27 and J is TRBJ2-3; the D gene is possibly TRBD2 (5 bases). With 5 bases removed from V and 0 bases from J, the gap between germline ends came to 15 bases. The germline V gene encodes CDR1 MNHEY and CDR2 SMNVEV (reference sequence). CDR3 length equals 16 residues. The CDR3, as DNA: TGTGCCAGCAGTGCTACTCGCGGGCTGAGCACAGATACGCAGTATTTT. It codes for CASSATRGLSTDTQYF.